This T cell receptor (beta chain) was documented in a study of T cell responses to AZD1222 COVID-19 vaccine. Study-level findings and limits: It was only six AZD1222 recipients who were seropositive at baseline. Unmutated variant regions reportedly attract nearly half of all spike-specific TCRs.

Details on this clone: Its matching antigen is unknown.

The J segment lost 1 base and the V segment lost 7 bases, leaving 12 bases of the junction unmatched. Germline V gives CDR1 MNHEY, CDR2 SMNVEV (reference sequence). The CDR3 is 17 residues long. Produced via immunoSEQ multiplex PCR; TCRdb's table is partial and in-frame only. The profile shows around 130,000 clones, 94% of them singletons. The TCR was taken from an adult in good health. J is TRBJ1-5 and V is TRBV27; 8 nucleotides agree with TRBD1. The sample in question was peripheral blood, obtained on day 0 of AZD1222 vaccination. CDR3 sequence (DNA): TGTGCCAGCACTACGTACCGGGACAGGACAAGCAATCAGCCCCAGCATTTT. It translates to CASTTYRDRTSNQPQHF.